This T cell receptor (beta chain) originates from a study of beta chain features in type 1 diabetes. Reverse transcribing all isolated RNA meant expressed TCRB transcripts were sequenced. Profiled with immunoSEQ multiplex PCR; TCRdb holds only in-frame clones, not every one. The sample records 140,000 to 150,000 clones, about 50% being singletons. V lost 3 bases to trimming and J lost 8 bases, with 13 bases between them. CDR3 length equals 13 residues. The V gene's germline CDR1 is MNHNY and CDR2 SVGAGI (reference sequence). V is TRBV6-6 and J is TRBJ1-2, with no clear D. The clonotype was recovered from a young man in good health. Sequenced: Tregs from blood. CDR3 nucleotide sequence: TGTGCCAGCAGTTATCAGGACTACCCAGGCTACACCTTC. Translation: CASSYQDYPGYTF.